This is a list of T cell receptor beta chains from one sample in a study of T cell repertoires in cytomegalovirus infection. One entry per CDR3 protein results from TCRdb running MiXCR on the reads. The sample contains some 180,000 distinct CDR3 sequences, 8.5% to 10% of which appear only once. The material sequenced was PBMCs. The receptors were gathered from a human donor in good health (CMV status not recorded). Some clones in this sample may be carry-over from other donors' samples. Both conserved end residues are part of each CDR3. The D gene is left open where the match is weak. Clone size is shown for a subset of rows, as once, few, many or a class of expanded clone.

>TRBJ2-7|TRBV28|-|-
TGTGCCAGCAGTAGTAGCGGAAAATACGAGCAGTACTTC
CASSSSGKYEQYF
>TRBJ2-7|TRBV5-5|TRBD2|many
TGTGCCAGCAGCTTAACGCGGGGGTCGCTCTACGAGCAGTACTTC
CASSLTRGSLYEQYF
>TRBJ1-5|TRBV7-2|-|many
TGTGCCAGCAGCTTAGTCTGGGGGGGGATAGGGTCAAATCAGCCCCAGCATTTT
CASSLVWGGIGSNQPQHF
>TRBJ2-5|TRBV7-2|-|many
TGTGCCAGCAGCTTAGGTGGCTTAGAGACCCAGTACTTC
CASSLGGLETQYF
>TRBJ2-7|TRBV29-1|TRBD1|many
TGCAGCGTTGATCCGGGACAGGGGGTTTTCCAGCAGTACTTC
CSVDPGQGVFQQYF
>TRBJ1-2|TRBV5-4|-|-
TGTGCCAGCAGCTTGCCGTTGGATGACTATGGCTACACCTTC
CASSLPLDDYGYTF
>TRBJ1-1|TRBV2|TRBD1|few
TGTGCCAGCAGGCCCGGGACAGCGAACACTGAAGCTTTCTTT
CASRPGTANTEAFF
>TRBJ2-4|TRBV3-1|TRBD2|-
TGTGCCAGCAGCCTTACTAGCGGGAGGGCCCTAGCCAAAAACATTCAGTACTTC
CASSLTSGRALAKNIQYF
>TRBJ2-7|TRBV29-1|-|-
TGCAGTGGACAGACGAGCTCCTACGAGCAGTACTTC
CSGQTSSYEQYF
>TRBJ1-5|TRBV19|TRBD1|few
TGTGCCAGTAGTAAGGACAGGAGCAATCAGCCCCAGCATTTT
CASSKDRSNQPQHF
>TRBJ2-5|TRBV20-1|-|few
TGCAGTGCTTACGAGGGCGCGAAAGAGACCCAGTACTTC
CSAYEGAKETQYF
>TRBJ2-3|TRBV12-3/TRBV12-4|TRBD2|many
TGTGCCAGCTCCAGGGGAGCGGGGGGGCCTCCGGGCACAGATACGCAGTATTTT
CASSRGAGGPPGTDTQYF
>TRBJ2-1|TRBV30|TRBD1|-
TGTGCCTGGAGTGAGCCTGGACAGGGGGCAATCGATGAGCAGTTCTTC
CAWSEPGQGAIDEQFF
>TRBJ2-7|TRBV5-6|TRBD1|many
TGTGCCAGCAGCACCTGGACAGGGCGAATCTACGAGCAGTACTTC
CASSTWTGRIYEQYF
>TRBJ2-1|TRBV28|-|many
TGTGCCAGCAGTTATAGCGGAGCCTCCTACAATGAGCAGTTCTTC
CASSYSGASYNEQFF
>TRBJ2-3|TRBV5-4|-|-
TGTGCCAGCAGCTTGGTTTCGCACCCAGATACGCAGTATTTT
CASSLVSHPDTQYF
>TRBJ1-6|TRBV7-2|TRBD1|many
TGTGCCAGCAGCCCAGGGGACAGACCTTATCCACCCCTCCACTTT
CASSPGDRPYPPLHF
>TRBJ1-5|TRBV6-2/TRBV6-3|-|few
TGTGCCAGCAGTTTCCCTTATCAGCCCCAGCATTTT
CASSFPYQPQHF
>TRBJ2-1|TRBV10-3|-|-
TGTGCCATCAGTGAGCGGGACACCGGGGTTGGTGAGCAGTTCTTC
CAISERDTGVGEQFF
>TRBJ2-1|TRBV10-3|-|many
TGTGCCATCAGTGAGTCGGTCCGGAATTGGAACAATGAGCAGTTCTTC
CAISESVRNWNNEQFF
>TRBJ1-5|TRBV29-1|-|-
TGCAGCGTTTGCCACGACGTCAATCAGCCCCAGCATTTT
CSVCHDVNQPQHF
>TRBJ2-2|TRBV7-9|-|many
TGTGCCAGCAGCTTAGCATCCGGGACCACCGGGGAGCTGTTTTTT
CASSLASGTTGELFF
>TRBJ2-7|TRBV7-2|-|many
TGTGCCAGCAGCTTAGGAGTAGCGGTTGCCTACGAGCAGTACTTC
CASSLGVAVAYEQYF
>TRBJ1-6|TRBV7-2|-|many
TGTGCCAGCAGCTTACGTATGACAGGAAGCATTTATAATTCACCCCTCCACTTT
CASSLRMTGSIYNSPLHF
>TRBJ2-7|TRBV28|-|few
TGTGCCAGCCCAAGGCGCGAGCAGTACTTC
CASPRREQYF
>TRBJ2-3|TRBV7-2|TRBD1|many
TGTGCCAGCAGCTTACCGGGACAGCGAAGAGAAATCACAGATACGCAGTATTTT
CASSLPGQRREITDTQYF
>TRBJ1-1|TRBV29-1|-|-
TGCAGCGTTGAAAGTCTGTACACTGAAGCTTTCTTT
CSVESLYTEAFF
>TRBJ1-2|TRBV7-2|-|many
TGTGCCAGCAGCTTAATTGGGGGGGTCGATGGCTACACCTTC
CASSLIGGVDGYTF
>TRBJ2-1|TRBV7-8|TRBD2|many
TGTGCCAGCCGGGAGGGGTGGAATGAGCAGTTCTTC
CASREGWNEQFF
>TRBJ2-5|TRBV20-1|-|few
TGCAGTGCTAGACTTGGTGGGGCCCTAAGAAGGGAGACCCAGTACTTC
CSARLGGALRRETQYF